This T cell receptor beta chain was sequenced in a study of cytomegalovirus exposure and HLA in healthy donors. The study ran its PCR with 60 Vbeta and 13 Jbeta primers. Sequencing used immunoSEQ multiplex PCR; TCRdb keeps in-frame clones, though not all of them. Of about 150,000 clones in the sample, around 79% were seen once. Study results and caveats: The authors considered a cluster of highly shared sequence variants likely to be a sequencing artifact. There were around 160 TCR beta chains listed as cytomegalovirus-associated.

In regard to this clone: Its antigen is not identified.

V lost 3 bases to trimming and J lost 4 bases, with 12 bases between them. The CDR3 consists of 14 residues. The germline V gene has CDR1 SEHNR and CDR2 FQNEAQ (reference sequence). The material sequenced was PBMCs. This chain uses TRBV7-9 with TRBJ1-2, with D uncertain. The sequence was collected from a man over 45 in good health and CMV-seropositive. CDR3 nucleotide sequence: TGTGCCAGCAGCTTGGAGAGCCGGTCCTATGGCTACACCTTC. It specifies CASSLESRSYGYTF.